Listed here are 7 T cell receptor beta chains from one sample, sequenced in a study of response to subunit inactivated influenza vaccine. TCRdb re-analysed the RT-PCR reads in MiXCR, keeping a single row per CDR3 protein. Seen here are some 520,000 distinct CDR3 sequences, 16% observed once, and the top ten hold around 3%. The material was CD4+ T cells sorted from PBMCs, obtained around 2 years after vaccination. These receptors originate from a man aged 50-75 years who received an inactivated influenza vaccine.

A few counts support this clonotype. The J gene is TRBJ2-7, the V gene TRBV7-8, with D possibly called TRBD1 or TRBD2 (6 bases each). The ends were cut back, 2 bases at V and 7 bases at J, with 18 bases in the middle. This CDR3 has 15 amino acids. Germline values: CDR1 SGHVS, CDR2 FQNEAQ. The CDR3 spells CASSLPTTGREEQYF. As DNA, the CDR3 is TGTGCCAGCAGCTTACCCACGACAGGACGGGAGGAGCAGTACTTC.

This clonotype was detected only a few times. For the CDR3, the DNA is TGCAGTGCGGCCCGGACAGGGAGCTACGAGCAGTACTTC. This sequence encodes CSAARTGSYEQYF. The rearrangement joins TRBV20-1 to TRBJ2-7; 8 bases are shared with TRBD1. This CDR3 spans 13 amino acids. Germline V gene sequence: CDR1 DFQATT, CDR2 SNEGSKA (reference sequence). Trimming took 6 bases from V and 3 from J; bases not matched to a gene: 7.

The rearrangement links TRBV10-3 to TRBJ2-1; the D gene is possibly TRBD1 (5 bases). Looked up from germline, CDR1 is ENHRY and CDR2 is SYGVKD. Trimming pared 2 bases from V and 3 bases from J, leaving 8 bases between. CDR3 length: 14 residues. CDR3 in DNA: TGTGCCATCAGTGAGGACAGTTACTACAATGAGCAGTTCTTC. It encodes CAISEDSYYNEQFF.

This clonotype was seen a few times. J is TRBJ2-3 and V is TRBV5-1; 8 nucleotides line up with TRBD2. V shed 4 bases and J 2 bases; nucleotides not matched to a gene: 9. The germline gives CDR1 SGHRS, CDR2 YFSETQ. The CDR3 length is 16 residues. In nucleotides, the CDR3 is TGCGCCAGCAGCCATAGAGCGGGGGCCCCCACAGATACGCAGTATTTT. It yields the protein CASSHRAGAPTDTQYF.

This clonotype was counted only a few times. The rearrangement links TRBV29-1 to TRBJ1-2; a weak D match, TRBD1 (6 bases). The CDR3 has 12 amino acids. Trimming pared 4 bases from V and 7 bases from J, leaving 13 bases between. The V gene's germline CDR1 is SQVTM and CDR2 ANQGSEA. The DNA of the CDR3 is TGCAGCGTTGTTACAGGGTCTACTGGCTACACCTTC. It encodes CSVVTGSTGYTF.

V gene TRBV20-1 combines with J gene TRBJ2-7; no reliable D call. The CDR3 runs to 14 residues. The germline V and J ends were trimmed by 0 bases and 0 bases, with 9 bases remaining between them. Per germline, CDR1 DFQATT and CDR2 SNEGSKA (reference sequence). The chain's CDR3 is CSARDPAGSYEQYF. The CDR3 bases are TGCAGTGCTAGAGATCCGGCCGGCTCCTACGAGCAGTACTTC.

The chain carries TRBV20-1 and TRBJ1-5; D is perhaps TRBD1 (5 bases). V was clipped by 0 bases and J by 11 bases, with 26 bases between them. The CDR3 covers 17 residues. Germline assignment: CDR1 DFQATT and CDR2 SNEGSKA (reference sequence). The DNA for the CDR3 is TGCAGTGCTAGAGATCTCGGGGGGGTAAGGGGAGGCCGGGCCCAGCATTTT. Amino acid sequence: CSARDLGGVRGGRAQHF.